The TCR beta chain described here comes from a study of T cells after yellow fever vaccination. Germline CDR1 is MNHEY and CDR2 is SVGAGI. CDR3 size: 16 residues. It was through 5'RACE template switching that TCR cDNA was made, with a universal primer site and UMIs added. MiXCR was run by TCRdb on the 5' RACE reads, yielding one entry per CDR3 protein. The table records tens of thousands of distinct CDR3 sequences, roughly 6.9% of them present only once. This clonotype showed up many times. Compared with germline, one end of the junction differs, possibly owing to a read error. The sequence derives from a man younger than 30 who received the YFV17D yellow fever vaccine. V is TRBV6-5 and J is TRBJ1-3; D perhaps matches TRBD1 (5 bases). This specimen consisted of CD8+ T cells sorted from PBMCs, obtained less than 6 days after the first yellow fever vaccination. The DNA for the CDR3 is TGTGCCAGCAGATACTCGGGGCTAACCTCTGGAAACACCATATATTTT. It yields the protein CASRYSGLTSGNTIYF.